Presented here are 7 T cell receptor beta chains from one specimen sequenced in a study of cytomegalovirus exposure and HLA in healthy donors. Sequenced by immunoSEQ multiplex PCR; TCRdb stores in-frame clones only, minus some. This sample has some 240,000 clones, with over 65% found just once. The sample taken for sequencing was PBMCs. The receptors here all came from a woman aged 18-29 years in good health and CMV-seronegative.

CDR3 residues: CASSFDMNTEAFF. CDR3 coding DNA: TGTGCCAGCAGCTTCGACATGAACACTGAAGCTTTCTTT. This chain uses TRBV7-3 with TRBJ1-1; D gene uncertain. Per the germline V gene, CDR1 is SGHTA and CDR2 is FQGTGA. V was shortened by 3 bases and J by 0 bases, with 5 bases between the two germline ends. The CDR3 totals 13 residues.

The genes are TRBV18 and TRBJ1-3; D ambiguous. CDR3 length: 14 residues. Trimming took 5 bases from V and 1 from J, leaving 9 bases between them. Germline V CDR1 and CDR2: KGHSH, LQKENI. The CDR3 DNA sequence: TGTGCCAGCTCAGCCGGATTGTCTGGAAACACCATATATTTT. It is translated as CASSAGLSGNTIYF.

The chain is built from TRBV30 and TRBJ1-2, with D possibly matching TRBD1 (6 bases). The CDR3 contains 16 residues. Germline CDR1 reads GTSNPN; CDR2 reads SVGIG (reference sequence). V was trimmed by 0 bases and J by 0 bases, leaving 14 bases between them. This chain's CDR3 is CAWSVLEGGANYGYTF. CDR3 bases: TGTGCCTGGAGTGTACTAGAGGGGGGAGCTAACTATGGCTACACCTTC.

V gene TRBV11-2 combines with J gene TRBJ1-4, with 7 nucleotides matching TRBD1. Trimming took 1 base from V and 5 from J; bases not matched to a gene: 7. Germline-derived CDR1 and CDR2 are SGHAT and FQNNGV. The CDR3 has 16 residues. The CDR3 coding sequence is TGTGCCAGCAGCTTAGGGAAAGGGGGCTGGAATGAAAAACTGTTTTTT. Translation: CASSLGKGGWNEKLFF.

A few counts support this clone. The chain employs TRBV30 and TRBJ2-5, with unresolved D. Trimming removed 4 bases at V and 5 bases at J, with 14 bases between. The CDR3 contains 13 residues. The germline gives CDR1 GTSNPN, CDR2 SVGIG (reference sequence). The CDR3 protein is CAWTLGRDETQYF. In DNA, the CDR3 is TGTGCCTGGACCCTAGGACGTGACGAGACCCAGTACTTC. The full variable domain, rest sourced from reference TRBV30 and TRBJ2-5, is SQTIHQWPATLVQPVGSPLSLECTVEGTSNPNLYWYRQAAGRGLQLLFYSVGIGQISSEVPQNLSASRPQDRQFILSSKKLLLSDSGFYLCAWTLGRDETQYFGPGTRLLVL.

V gene TRBV5-6 combines with J gene TRBJ2-1; D not certain. V dropped 5 bases and J dropped 4 bases, with 7 bases sitting between them. Germline V gene data show CDR1 as SGHDT and CDR2 as YYEEEE. The CDR3 loop spans 12 amino acids. The CDR3 spells CASRGKYNEQFF. CDR3 sequence (DNA): TGTGCCAGCAGAGGGAAGTACAATGAGCAGTTCTTC.

This clone showed up just once. The chain carries TRBV27 and TRBJ2-1, with D possibly TRBD2 on 5 matching bases. Looked up from germline, CDR1 is MNHEY and CDR2 is SMNVEV (reference sequence). The CDR3 extends over 14 amino acids. V was trimmed by 8 bases and J by 6 bases, leaving 17 bases between them. Here the CDR3 reads CASARERGINEQFF. The CDR3 region has the DNA TGTGCCAGCGCGAGGGAGCGTGGGATCAATGAGCAGTTCTTC.